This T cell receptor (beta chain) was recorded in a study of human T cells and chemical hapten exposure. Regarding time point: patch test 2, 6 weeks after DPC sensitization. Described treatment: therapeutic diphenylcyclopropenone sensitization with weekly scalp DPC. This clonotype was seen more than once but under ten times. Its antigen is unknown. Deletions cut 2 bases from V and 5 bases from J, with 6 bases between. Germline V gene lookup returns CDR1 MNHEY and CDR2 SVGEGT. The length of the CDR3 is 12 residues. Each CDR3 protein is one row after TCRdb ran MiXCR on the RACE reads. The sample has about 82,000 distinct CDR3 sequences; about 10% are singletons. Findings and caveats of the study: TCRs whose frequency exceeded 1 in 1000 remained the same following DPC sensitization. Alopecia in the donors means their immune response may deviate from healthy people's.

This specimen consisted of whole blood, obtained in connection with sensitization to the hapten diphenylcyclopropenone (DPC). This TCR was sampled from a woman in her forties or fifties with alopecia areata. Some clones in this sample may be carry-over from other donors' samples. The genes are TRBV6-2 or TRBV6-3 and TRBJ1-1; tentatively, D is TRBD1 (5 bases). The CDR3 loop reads CASSYGGTEAFF. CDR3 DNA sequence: TGTGCCAGCAGTTACGGGGGTACTGAAGCTTTCTTT.